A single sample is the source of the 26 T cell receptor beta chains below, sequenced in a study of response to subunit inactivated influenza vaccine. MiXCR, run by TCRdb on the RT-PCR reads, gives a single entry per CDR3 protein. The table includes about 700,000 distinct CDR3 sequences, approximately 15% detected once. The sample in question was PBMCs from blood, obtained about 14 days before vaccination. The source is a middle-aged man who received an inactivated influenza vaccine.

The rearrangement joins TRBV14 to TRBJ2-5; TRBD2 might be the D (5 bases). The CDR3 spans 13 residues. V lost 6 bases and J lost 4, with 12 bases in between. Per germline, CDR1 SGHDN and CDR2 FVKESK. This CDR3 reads CASSRGLIETQYF. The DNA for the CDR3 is TGTGCCAGCAGTCGAGGACTTATAGAGACCCAGTACTTC.

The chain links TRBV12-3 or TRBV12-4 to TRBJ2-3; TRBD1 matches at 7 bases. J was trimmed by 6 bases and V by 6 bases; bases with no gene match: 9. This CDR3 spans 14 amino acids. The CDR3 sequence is CASSRRQGRDTQYF. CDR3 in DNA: TGTGCCAGCAGCCGAAGACAGGGAAGGGATACGCAGTATTTT.

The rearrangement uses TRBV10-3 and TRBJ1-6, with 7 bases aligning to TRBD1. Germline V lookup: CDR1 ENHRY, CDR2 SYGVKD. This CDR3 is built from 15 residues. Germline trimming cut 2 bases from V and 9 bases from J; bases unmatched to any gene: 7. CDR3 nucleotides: TGTGCCATCAGTGAGAATCAGGGGGGTGGTTCACCCCTCCACTTT. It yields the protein CAISENQGGGSPLHF.

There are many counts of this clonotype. The CDR3: CSAGQGSGNTIYF. The CDR3 DNA reads as TGCAGTGCTGGACAGGGCTCTGGAAACACCATATATTTT. The chain joins TRBV20-1 to TRBJ1-3, with 8 bases matching TRBD1. Germline CDR1 is DFQATT and CDR2 is SNEGSKA (reference sequence). V lost 5 bases, J lost 0 bases, and 0 bases stayed unmatched. The CDR3 runs to 13 residues.

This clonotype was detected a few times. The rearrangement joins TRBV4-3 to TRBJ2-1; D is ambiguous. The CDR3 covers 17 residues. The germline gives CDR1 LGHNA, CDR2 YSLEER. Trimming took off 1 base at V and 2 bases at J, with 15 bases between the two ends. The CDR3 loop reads CASSQAPVGIPYNEQFF. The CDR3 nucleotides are TGCGCCAGCAGCCAAGCCCCGGTGGGGATCCCCTACAATGAGCAGTTCTTC.

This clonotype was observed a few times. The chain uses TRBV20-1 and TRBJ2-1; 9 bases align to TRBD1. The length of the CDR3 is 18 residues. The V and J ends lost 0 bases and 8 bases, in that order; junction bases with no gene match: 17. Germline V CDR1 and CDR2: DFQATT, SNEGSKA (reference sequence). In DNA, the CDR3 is TGCAGTGCTAGAGATCCGGGACAGGGAGGTATAGCGGGCGATGAGCAGTTCTTC. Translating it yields CSARDPGQGGIAGDEQFF.

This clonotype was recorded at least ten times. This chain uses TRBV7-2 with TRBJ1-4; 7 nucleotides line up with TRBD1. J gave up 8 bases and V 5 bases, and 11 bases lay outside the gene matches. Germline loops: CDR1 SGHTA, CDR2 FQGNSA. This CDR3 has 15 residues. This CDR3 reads CASSPLTGRDEKLFF. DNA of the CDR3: TGTGCCAGCAGCCCCCTGACAGGGAGAGACGAAAAACTGTTTTTT.

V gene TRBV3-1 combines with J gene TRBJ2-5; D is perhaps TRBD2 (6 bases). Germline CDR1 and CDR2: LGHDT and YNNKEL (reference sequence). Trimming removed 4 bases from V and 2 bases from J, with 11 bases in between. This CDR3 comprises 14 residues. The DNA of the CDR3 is TGTGCCAGCAGCCCCCGGGACTTACAAGAGACCCAGTACTTC. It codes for CASSPRDLQETQYF.

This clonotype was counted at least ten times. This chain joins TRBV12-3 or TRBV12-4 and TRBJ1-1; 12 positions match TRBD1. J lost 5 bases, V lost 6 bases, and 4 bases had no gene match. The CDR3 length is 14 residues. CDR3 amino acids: CASRRDRGRTEAFF. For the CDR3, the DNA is TGTGCCAGCAGAAGGGACAGGGGGCGAACTGAAGCTTTCTTT.

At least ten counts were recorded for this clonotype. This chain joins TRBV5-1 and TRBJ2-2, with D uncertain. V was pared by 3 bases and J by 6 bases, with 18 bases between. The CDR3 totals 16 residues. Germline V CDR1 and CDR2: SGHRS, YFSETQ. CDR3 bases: TGCGCCAGCAGCTGGAGTGGGGTCTCTATCTCCGGGGAGCTGTTTTTT. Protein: CASSWSGVSISGELFF.

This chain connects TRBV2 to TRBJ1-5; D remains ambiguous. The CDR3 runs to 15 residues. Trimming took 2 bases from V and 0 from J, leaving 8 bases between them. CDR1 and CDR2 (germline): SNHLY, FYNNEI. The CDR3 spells CASSETSVSNQPQHF. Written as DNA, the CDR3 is TGTGCCAGCAGTGAAACCAGTGTTAGCAATCAGCCCCAGCATTTT.

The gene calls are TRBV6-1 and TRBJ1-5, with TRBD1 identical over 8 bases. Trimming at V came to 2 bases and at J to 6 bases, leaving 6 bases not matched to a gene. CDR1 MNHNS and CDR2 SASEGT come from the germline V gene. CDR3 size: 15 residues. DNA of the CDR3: TGTGCCAGCAGTGAATCCCAGGGGGCCTTTCAGCCCCAGCATTTT. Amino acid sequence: CASSESQGAFQPQHF.

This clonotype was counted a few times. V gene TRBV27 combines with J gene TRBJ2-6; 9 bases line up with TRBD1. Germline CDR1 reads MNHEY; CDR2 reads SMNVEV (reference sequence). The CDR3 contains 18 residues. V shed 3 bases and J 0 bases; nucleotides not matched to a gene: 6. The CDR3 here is CASSFFGTGSSGANVLTF. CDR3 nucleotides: TGTGCCAGCAGTTTTTTCGGGACAGGGAGCTCTGGGGCCAACGTCCTGACTTTC.

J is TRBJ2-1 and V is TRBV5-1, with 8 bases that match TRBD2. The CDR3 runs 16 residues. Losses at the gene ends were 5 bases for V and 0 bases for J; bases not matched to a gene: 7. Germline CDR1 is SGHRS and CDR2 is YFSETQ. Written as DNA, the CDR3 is TGCGCCAGCAGGTTCGGGGGGGCTTCCTCCTACAATGAGCAGTTCTTC. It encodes CASRFGGASSYNEQFF.

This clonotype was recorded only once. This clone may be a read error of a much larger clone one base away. DNA for the CDR3: TGCAGCGTTGTAGCGGGAGGCCGCACAGATGCGCAGTATTTT. Translating it yields CSVVAGGRTDAQYF. The chain combines TRBV29-1 with TRBJ2-3, with 10 bases aligning to TRBD2. Germline V CDR1 and CDR2: SQVTM, ANQGSEA. The CDR3 contains 14 residues.

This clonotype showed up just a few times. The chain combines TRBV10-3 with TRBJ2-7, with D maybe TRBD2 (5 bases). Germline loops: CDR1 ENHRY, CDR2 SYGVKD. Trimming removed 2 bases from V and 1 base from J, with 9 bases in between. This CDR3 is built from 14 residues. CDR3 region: CAISERTESYEQYF. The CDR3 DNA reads TGTGCCATCAGTGAGCGGACTGAGTCCTACGAGCAGTACTTC.

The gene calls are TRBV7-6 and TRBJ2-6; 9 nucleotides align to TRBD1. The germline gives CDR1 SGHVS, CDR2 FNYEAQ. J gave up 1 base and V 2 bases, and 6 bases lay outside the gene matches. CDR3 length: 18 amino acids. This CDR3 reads CASSLWDRVTSGANVLTF. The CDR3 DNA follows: TGTGCCAGCAGCTTATGGGACAGGGTAACATCTGGGGCCAACGTCCTGACTTTC.

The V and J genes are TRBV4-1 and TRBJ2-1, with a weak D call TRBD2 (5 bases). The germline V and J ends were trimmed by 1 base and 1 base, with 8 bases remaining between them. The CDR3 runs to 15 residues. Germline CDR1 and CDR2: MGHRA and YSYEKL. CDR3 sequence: CASSQGGWSYNEQFF. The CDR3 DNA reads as TGCGCCAGCAGCCAAGGAGGGTGGTCCTACAATGAGCAGTTCTTC.

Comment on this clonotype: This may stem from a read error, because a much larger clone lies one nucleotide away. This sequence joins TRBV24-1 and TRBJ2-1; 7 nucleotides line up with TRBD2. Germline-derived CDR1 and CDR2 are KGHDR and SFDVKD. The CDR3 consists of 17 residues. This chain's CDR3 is CATSDPRAGEFYSEQFF. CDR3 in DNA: TGTGCCACCAGTGACCCTCGCGCGGGAGAGTTCTACAGTGAGCAGTTCTTC.

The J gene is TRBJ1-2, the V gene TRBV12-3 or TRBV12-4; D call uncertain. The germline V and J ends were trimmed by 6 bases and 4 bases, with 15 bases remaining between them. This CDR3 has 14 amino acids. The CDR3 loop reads CASSPRRSSYGYTF. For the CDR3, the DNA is TGTGCCAGCAGCCCAAGACGGAGCAGCTATGGCTACACCTTC.

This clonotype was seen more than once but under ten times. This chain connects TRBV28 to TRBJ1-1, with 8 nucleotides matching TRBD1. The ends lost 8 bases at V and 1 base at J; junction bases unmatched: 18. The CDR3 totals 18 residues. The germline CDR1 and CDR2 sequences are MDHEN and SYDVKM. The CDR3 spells CASYYPRDRRKKNTEAFF. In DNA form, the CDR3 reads TGTGCCAGCTACTACCCCCGGGACAGGAGGAAAAAGAACACTGAAGCTTTCTTT.

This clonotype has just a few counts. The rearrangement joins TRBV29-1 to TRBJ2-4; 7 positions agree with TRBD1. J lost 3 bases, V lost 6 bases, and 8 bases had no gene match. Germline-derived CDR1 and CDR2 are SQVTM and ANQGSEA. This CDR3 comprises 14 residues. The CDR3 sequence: CSVADRAVKNIQYF. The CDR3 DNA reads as TGCAGCGTAGCTGACAGGGCTGTCAAAAACATTCAGTACTTC.

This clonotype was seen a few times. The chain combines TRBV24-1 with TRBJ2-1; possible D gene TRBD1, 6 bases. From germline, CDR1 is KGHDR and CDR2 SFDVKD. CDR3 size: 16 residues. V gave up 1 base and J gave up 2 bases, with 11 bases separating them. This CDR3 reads CATSDFSAGAYNEQFF. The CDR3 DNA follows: TGTGCCACCAGTGATTTCTCGGCAGGGGCCTACAATGAGCAGTTCTTC.

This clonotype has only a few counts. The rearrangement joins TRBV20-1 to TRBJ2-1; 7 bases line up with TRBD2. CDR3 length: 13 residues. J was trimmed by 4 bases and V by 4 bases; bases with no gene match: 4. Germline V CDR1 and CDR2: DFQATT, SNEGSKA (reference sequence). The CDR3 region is CSAIGGRYNEQFF. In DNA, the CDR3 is TGCAGTGCTATCGGGGGGAGATACAATGAGCAGTTCTTC.

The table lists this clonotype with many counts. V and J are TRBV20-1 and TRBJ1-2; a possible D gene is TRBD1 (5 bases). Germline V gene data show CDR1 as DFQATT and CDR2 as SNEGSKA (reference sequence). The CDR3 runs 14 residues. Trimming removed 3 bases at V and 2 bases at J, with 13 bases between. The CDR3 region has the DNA TGCAGTGCTAGCTGGGACGGAAGGAACTATGGCTACACCTTC. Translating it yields CSASWDGRNYGYTF.

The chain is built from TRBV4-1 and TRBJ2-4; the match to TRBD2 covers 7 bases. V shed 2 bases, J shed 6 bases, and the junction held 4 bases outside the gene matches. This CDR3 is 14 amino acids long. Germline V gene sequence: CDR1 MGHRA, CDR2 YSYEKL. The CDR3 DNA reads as TGCGCCAGCAGCCAACGGACGGGGGGAAACATTCAGTACTTC. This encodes CASSQRTGGNIQYF.